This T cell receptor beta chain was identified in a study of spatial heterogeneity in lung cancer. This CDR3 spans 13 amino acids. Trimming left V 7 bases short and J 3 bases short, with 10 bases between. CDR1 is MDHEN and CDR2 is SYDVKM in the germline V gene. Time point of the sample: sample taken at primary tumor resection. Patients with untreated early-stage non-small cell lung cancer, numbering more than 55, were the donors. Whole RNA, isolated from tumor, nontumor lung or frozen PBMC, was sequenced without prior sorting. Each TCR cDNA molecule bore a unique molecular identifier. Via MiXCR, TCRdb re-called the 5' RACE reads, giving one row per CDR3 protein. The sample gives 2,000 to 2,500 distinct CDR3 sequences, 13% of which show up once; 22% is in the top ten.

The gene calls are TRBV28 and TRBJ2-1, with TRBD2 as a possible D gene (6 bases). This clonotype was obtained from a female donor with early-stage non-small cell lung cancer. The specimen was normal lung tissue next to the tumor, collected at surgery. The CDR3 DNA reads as TGTGCCAGCATCCCCGGGGGCTACAATGAGCAGTTCTTC. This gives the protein CASIPGGYNEQFF.